The entry that follows covers one T cell receptor beta chain sequence. This CDR3 has 14 amino acids. The germline gives CDR1 MDHEN, CDR2 SYDVKM. Losses at the gene ends were 5 bases for V and 5 bases for J; bases not matched to a gene: 5. This entry comes from a study of blood T cell repertoires in COVID-19. As handled by the study authors: The assay estimated nucleated cells by amplifying reference gene primers. Libraries were prepared by immunoSEQ multiplex PCR; TCRdb keeps only in-frame clonotypes and omits some of them. Clone size and V and J calls were adopted from that table, with D and trimming inferred from the DNA. The sample has roughly 260,000 clones, 82% seen once.

Sequenced: peripheral blood. This receptor was obtained from a woman in her late teens or twenties with acute or convalescent COVID-19. The chain has TRBV28 and TRBJ1-4, with 7 positions matching TRBD1. CDR3 in amino acids: CASSRQGYNEKLFF. The DNA for the CDR3 is TGTGCCAGCAGTCGACAGGGATACAATGAAAAACTGTTTTTT.